This record covers a single T cell receptor beta chain. Its antigen remains unknown. The source of the sample is a study of T cell repertoires and Cas9 in healthy adults. Study in general: Characterization of SpCas9-reactive CD4 and CD8 T cells covered multi-effector potency, cytotoxicity and lineage.

The length of the CDR3 is 17 residues. CDR1 and CDR2 from the germline V gene are LGHNA and YNFKEQ. The germline V and J ends were trimmed by 3 bases and 0 bases, with 12 bases remaining between them. Findings of the study overall: SpCas9-reactive regulatory T cells reportedly mitigated SpCas9-reactive effector T cells in vitro.

Libraries were prepared by immunoSEQ multiplex PCR; TCRdb keeps only in-frame clonotypes and omits some of them. Of roughly 23,000 clones in the sample, about 90% were seen once. The source of this sequence is a human donor in good health. The rearrangement joins TRBV4-2 to TRBJ2-6; D not resolved. The specimen sequenced was CD4+ effector T cells (CD127+, CD25-, CD137-, CD154-) from PBMCs; culture status not recorded. The CDR3: CASSQYFMRSGANVLTF. CDR3 nucleotide sequence: TGTGCCAGCAGCCAGTACTTCATGCGCTCTGGGGCCAACGTCCTGACTTTC.